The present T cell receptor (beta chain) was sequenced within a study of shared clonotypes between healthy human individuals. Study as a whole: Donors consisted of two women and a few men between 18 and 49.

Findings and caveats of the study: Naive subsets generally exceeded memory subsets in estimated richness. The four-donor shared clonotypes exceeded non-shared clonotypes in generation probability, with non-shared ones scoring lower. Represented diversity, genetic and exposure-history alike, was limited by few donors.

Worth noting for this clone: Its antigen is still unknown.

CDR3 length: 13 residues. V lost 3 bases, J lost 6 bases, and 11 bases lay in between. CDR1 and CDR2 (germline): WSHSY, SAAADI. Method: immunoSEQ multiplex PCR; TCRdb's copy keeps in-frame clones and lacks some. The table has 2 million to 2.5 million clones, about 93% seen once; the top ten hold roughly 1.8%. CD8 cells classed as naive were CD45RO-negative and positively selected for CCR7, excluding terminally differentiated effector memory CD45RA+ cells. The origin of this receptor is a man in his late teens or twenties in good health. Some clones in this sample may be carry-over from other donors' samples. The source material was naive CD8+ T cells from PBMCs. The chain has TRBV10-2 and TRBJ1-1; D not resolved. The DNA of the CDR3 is TGCGCCAGCAGTGACACTCGGAAATCTGAAGCTTTCTTT. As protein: CASSDTRKSEAFF.